This T cell receptor (beta chain) emerged from a study of T cell responses to AZD1222 COVID-19 vaccine. Overall study results and limits: Among spike-specific TCRs, nearly half reportedly target unmutated variant regions. White British ancestry dominated among donors, who included more females, and clonal diversity was possibly underestimated. At 160-218 and 743-854, vaccine-associated CD4 TCRs were dominant, and they spanned spike. The number of AZD1222 recipients seropositive at baseline was only six.

Notes on this clone: Its antigen is unknown.

CDR1 and CDR2 (germline): MNHEY, SVGAGI. This CDR3 contains 12 residues. The ends were cut back, 4 bases at V and 2 bases at J, with 6 bases in the middle. Only in-frame clones appear in the TCRdb table, and some are missing; sequencing was by immunoSEQ multiplex PCR. Seen here are 200,000 or so clones, 75% to 90% observed once, and the top ten hold around 2.5%. This material consisted of peripheral blood, taken on day 0 of MenACWY control vaccination. The rearrangement joins TRBV6-5 to TRBJ2-7, with D unclear. The clonotype was recovered from an adult in good health. The CDR3 nucleotides are TGTGCCAGCAGTTCCTCGCCCTACGAGCAGTACTTC. It specifies CASSSSPYEQYF.